This T cell receptor (beta chain) comes out of a study of blood T cell repertoires in COVID-19. Looking at the study overall: COVID-19 samples from acute and convalescent phases originated in the United States, Italy and Spain. The cDNA or gDNA used as material had been derived from T cells, B-cell-depleted T cells, or PBMCs.

The germline CDR1 and CDR2 sequences are SGHNT and YYREEE (reference sequence). The ends were cut back, 4 bases at V and 5 bases at J, with 15 bases in the middle. This CDR3 is 15 amino acids long. Enrolled through a virtual design, the participants were between 18 and 89 years of age and came from around 25 US areas. Shortly before study entry, within 2 weeks, exposed participants had met a COVID-19 case. This table comes from immunoSEQ multiplex PCR, and its TCRdb copy is limited to in-frame clones, with some not included. The data contain 200,000 to 250,000 clones, 80% to 90% of them singletons. The TCR originated in a woman in her forties or fifties who had been exposed to COVID-19. Sequencing input: PBMCs or T cells enriched from blood (not recorded which). The chain joins TRBV5-4 to TRBJ2-2, with TRBD2 as a possible D gene (7 bases). The CDR3 loop is CASSRPGGQTGELFF. CDR3 sequence (DNA): TGTGCCAGCAGCCGACCGGGGGGCCAAACCGGGGAGCTGTTTTTT.